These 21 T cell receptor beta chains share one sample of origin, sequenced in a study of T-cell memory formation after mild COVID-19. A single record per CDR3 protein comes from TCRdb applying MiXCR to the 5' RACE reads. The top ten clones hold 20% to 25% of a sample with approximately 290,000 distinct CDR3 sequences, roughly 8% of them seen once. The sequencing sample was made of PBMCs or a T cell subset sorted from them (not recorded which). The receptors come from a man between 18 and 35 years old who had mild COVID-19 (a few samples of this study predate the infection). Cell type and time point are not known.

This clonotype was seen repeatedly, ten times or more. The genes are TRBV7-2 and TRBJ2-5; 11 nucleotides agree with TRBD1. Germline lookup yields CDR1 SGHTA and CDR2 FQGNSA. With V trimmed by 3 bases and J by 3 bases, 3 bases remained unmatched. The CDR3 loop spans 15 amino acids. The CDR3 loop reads CASSFRTGGEETQYF. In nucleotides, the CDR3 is TGTGCCAGCAGCTTCAGGACAGGGGGCGAAGAGACCCAGTACTTC.

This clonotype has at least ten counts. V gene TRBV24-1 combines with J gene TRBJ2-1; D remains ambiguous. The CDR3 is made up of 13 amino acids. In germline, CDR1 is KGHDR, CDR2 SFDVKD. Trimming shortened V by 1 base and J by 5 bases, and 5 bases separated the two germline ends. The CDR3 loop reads CATSDFYNNEQFF. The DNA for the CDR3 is TGTGCCACCAGTGATTTCTACAACAATGAGCAGTTCTTC.

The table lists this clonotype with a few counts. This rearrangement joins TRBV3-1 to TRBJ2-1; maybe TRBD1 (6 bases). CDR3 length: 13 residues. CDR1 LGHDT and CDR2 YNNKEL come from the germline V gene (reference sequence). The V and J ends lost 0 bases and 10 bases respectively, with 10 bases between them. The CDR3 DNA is TGTGCCAGCAGCCAAGATCGAAGGGGGGAGCAGTTCTTC. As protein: CASSQDRRGEQFF.

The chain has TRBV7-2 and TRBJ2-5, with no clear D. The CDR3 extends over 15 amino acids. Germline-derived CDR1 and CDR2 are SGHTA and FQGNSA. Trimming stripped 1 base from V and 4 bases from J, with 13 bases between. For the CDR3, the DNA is TGTGCCAGCAGCTTAGGCGTCACCTATCGAGAGACCCAGTACTTC. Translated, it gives CASSLGVTYRETQYF.

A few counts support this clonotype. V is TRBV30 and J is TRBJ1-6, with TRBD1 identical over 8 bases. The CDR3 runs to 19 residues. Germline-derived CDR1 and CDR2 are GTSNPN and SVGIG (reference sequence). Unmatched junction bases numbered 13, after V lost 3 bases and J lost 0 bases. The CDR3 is CAWRRGLGQGSSYNSPLHF. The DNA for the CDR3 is TGTGCCTGGAGAAGGGGGCTCGGACAGGGAAGCTCCTATAATTCACCCCTCCACTTT.

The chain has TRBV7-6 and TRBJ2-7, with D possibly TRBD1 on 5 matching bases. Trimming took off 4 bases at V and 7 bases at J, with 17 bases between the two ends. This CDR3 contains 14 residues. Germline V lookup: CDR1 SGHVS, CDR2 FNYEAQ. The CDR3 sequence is CASSSDPDGQEQYF. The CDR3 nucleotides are TGTGCCAGCAGCTCCGACCCCGACGGACAAGAGCAGTACTTC. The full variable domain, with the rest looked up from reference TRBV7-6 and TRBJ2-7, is GAGVSQSPRYKVTKRGQDVALRCDPISGHVSLYWYRQALGQGPEFLTYFNYEAQQDKSGLPNDRFSAERPEGSISTLTIQRTEQRDSAMYRCASSSDPDGQEQYFGPGTRLTVT.

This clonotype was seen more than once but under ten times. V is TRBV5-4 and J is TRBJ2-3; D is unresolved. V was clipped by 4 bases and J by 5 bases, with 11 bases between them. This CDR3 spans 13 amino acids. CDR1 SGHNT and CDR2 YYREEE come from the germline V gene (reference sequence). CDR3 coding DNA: TGTGCCAGCAGCAAACCGACCGGAGATACGCAGTATTTT. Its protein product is CASSKPTGDTQYF.

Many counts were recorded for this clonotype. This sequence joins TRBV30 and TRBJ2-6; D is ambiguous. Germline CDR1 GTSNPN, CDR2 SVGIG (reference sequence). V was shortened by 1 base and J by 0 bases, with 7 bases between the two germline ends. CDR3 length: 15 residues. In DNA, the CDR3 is TGTGCCTGGAGTGCAGTCTACTCTGGGGCCAACGTCCTGACTTTC. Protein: CAWSAVYSGANVLTF.

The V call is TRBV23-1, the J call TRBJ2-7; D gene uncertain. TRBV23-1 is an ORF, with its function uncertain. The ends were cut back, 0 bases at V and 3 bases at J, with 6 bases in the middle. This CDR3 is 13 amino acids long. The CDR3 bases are TGCGCCAGCAGTCAATCCGGAAACTACGAGCAGTACTTC. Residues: CASSQSGNYEQYF.

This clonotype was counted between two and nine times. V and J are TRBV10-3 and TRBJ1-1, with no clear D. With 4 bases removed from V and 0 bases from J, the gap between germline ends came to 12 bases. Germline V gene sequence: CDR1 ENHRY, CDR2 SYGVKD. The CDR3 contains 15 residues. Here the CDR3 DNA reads TGTGCCATCAGTGTAACCCAGAGTATGAACACTGAAGCTTTCTTT. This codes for CAISVTQSMNTEAFF.

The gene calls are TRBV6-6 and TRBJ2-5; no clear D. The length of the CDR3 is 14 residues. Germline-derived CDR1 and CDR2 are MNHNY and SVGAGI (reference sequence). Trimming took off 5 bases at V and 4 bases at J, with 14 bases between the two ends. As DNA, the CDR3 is TGTGCCAGCAGTCCTACGCGCAGCCGAGAGACCCAGTACTTC. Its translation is CASSPTRSRETQYF.

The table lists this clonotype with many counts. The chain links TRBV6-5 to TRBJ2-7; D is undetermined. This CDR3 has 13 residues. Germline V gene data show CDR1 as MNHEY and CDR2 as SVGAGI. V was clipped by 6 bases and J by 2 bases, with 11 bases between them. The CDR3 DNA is TGTGCCAGCAGCCCCGACGGAACCTACGAGCAGTACGTC. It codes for CASSPDGTYEQYV.

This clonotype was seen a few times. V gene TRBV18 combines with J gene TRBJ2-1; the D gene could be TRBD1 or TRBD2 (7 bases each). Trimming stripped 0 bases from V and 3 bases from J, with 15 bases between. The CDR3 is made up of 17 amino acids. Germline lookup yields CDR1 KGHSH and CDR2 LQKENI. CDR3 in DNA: TGTGCCAGCTCACCACCCGGGGGGCCAGGGGGCTACAATGAGCAGTTCTTC. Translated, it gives CASSPPGGPGGYNEQFF.

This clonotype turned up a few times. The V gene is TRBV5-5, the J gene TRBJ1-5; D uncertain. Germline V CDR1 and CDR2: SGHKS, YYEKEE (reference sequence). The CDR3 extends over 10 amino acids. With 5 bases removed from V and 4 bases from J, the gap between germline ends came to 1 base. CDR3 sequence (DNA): TGTGCCAGCAGGAATCAGCCCCAGCATTTT. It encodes CASRNQPQHF.

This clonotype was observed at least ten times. The CDR3 region has the DNA TGCGCCAGCAGCCCTGCGGGGACCACTGAAGCTTTCTTT. Its translation is CASSPAGTTEAFF. The genes are TRBV5-1 and TRBJ1-1; maybe TRBD1 (5 bases). Germline assignment: CDR1 SGHRS and CDR2 YFSETQ. V was clipped by 4 bases and J by 4 bases, with 11 bases between them. The CDR3 is 13 amino acids.

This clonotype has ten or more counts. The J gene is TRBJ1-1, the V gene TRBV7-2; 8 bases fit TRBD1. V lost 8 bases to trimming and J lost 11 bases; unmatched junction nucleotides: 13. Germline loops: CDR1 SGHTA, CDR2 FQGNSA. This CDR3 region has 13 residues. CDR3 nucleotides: TGTGCCAGCGAACAGGGGGGAAATCCGGTCGCTTTCTTT. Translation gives CASEQGGNPVAFF.

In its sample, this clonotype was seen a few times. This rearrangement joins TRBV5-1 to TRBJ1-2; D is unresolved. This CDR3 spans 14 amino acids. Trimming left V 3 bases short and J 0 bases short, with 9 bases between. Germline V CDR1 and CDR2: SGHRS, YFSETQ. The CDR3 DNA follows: TGCGCCAGCAGCTGGGCCGAATCTAACTATGGCTACACCTTC. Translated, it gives CASSWAESNYGYTF.

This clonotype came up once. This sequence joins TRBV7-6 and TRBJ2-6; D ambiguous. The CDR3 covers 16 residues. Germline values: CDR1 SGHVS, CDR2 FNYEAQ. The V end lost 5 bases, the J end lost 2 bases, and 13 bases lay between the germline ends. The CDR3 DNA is TGTGCCAGCAGCCGTGCGCGAGGAACTGGGGCCAACGTCCTGACTTTC. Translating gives CASSRARGTGANVLTF.

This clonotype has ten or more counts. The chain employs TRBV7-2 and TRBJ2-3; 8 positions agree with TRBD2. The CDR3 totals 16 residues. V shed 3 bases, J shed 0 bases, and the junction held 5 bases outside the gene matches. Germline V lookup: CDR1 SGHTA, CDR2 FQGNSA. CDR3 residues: CASSFRLATSTDTQYF. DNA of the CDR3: TGTGCCAGCAGCTTCCGACTAGCGACTAGCACAGATACGCAGTATTTT.

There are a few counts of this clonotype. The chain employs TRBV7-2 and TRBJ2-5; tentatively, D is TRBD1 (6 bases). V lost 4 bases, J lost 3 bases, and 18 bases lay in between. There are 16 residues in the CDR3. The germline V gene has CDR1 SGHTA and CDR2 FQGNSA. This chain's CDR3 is CASSSPPGQREETQYF. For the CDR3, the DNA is TGTGCCAGCAGCTCCCCTCCGGGACAAAGGGAAGAGACCCAGTACTTC. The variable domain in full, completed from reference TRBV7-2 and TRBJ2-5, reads GAGVSQSPSNKVTEKGKDVELRCDPISGHTALYWYRQSLGQGLEFLIYFQGNSAPDKSGLPSDRFSAERTGGSVSTLTIQRTQQEDSAVYLCASSSPPGQREETQYFGPGTRLLVL.

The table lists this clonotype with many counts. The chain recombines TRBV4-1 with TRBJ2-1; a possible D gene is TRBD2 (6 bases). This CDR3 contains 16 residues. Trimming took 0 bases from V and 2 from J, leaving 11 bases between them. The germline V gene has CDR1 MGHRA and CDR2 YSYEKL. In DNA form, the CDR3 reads TGCGCCAGCAGCCAAGATAGCCAGCGGGCCTACAATGAGCAGTTCTTC. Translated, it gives CASSQDSQRAYNEQFF.